This entry is about one TCR beta chain. Antigen unknown. This sample is part of a study of PD-1 blockade in classical Hodgkin lymphoma. The study, taken as a whole, reports: Relapsed/refractory patients reportedly had the lowest baseline TCR diversity, below newly diagnosed patients, who were below healthy donors. Patients who responded completely had about the same baseline diversity as newly diagnosed patients. By C4D1, diversity of CD4+ TCRs had risen significantly, whereas that of CD8+ TCRs had not.

Time point here: cycle 4 day 1 (C4D1), after five to seven weeks of nivolumab. Autologous stem cell transplantation was followed by relapse in every patient, and brentuximab vedotin exposure varied. Produced via immunoSEQ multiplex PCR; TCRdb's table is partial and in-frame only. This sample has tens of thousands of clones, with about 90% found just once. The germline V gene has CDR1 SQVTM and CDR2 ANQGSEA. The CDR3 sequence is 11 residues long. V was pared by 6 bases and J by 5 bases, with 8 bases between. The sequencing here drew on peripheral blood mononuclear cells (PBMCs), taken before the fourth cycle of nivolumab. This chain links TRBV29-1 with TRBJ2-1; tentatively, D is TRBD1 (5 bases). The TCR comes from a human donor with classical Hodgkin lymphoma. The CDR3 sequence is CSVDRDNEQFF. In nucleotides, the CDR3 is TGCAGCGTCGACAGAGACAATGAGCAGTTCTTC.